The entry below gives a single T cell receptor (beta chain) sequence along with its context. What it recognizes is unknown. These data originate in a study of monozygotic twins with inflammatory bowel disease. Study-wide findings and caveats: Fewer clonotypes were shared with others by IBD patients than by healthy twins, especially with disease activity. Using the inverse Simpson index, IBD patients had lower TCRbeta diversity than healthy co-twins.

The CDR3 contains 16 residues. From germline, CDR1 is SGHAT and CDR2 FQNNGV. Template-switch reactions added UMIs with a 6-nucleotide sample barcode. Two nested PCRs, about 16 and 10 cycles, amplified TCRalpha and TCRbeta cDNA. TCRdb derives one entry per CDR3 protein from the 5' RACE reads, leaving out DNA. Its table records approximately 400,000 distinct CDR3 sequences. This chain uses TRBV11-2 with TRBJ2-1; the TRBD1 assignment by TCRdb is unverifiable without DNA. Specimen: blood. The sequence derives from a human donor with ulcerative colitis or Crohn's disease, or a healthy co-twin of an affected twin (not recorded which). The CDR3 here is CASSPRTGFTHNEQFF.